Listed below are T cell receptor beta chains from one sample, sequenced in a study of cytomegalovirus exposure and HLA in healthy donors. The data were produced by immunoSEQ multiplex PCR, yet TCRdb's version contains in-frame clones alone and is incomplete. The sample has some 200,000 clones, roughly 79% seen once. The sequenced material came from PBMCs. These receptors were taken from a woman in her thirties or forties in good health and CMV-seronegative. Both conserved end residues are part of each CDR3. The order of the fields is D gene, J gene, V gene, clone size, CDR3 DNA, CDR3 protein. A D gene is named only where the DNA matches it firmly. Size is stated for part of the rows, as once, few or many counts, or as a class when the clone is expanded.

>NA|TRBJ2-7|TRBV25-1|once
TGTGCCAGCAGTGATAGGAGCTACGAGCAGTACTTC
CASSDRSYEQYF
>NA|TRBJ2-3|TRBV18|once
TGTGCCAGCTCACCCAAAACAGATACGCAGTATTTT
CASSPKTDTQYF
>NA|TRBJ1-1|TRBV6-5|NA
TGTGCCAGCAGTTATACCCCGGCCAGGATGGGTGAAGCTTTCTTT
CASSYTPARMGEAFF
>NA|TRBJ2-7|TRBV6-1|NA
TGTGCCAGCAGTTTGGCCGGAGCCTACGAGCAGTACTTC
CASSLAGAYEQYF
>TRBD2|TRBJ2-5|TRBV7-3|NA
TGTGCCAGCAGCTCGGGACTAGCGGGGGTCGAGACCCAGTACTTC
CASSSGLAGVETQYF
>NA|TRBJ1-6|TRBV2|NA
TGTGCCAGCACCAATGGGGGACAAAATTCACCCCTCCACTTT
CASTNGGQNSPLHF
>NA|TRBJ1-4|TRBV19|NA
TGTGCCAGTAGCCCGGAAACTAGTTTACTGTTTTTT
CASSPETSLLFF
>NA|TRBJ2-1|TRBV7-2|once
TGTGCCAGCCGCCCCAACCCGGGGGTCTACAATGAGCAGTTCTTC
CASRPNPGVYNEQFF
>NA|TRBJ2-1|TRBV6-6|NA
TGTGCCAGCAGTCCAGGGCTTGAGCAGTTCTTC
CASSPGLEQFF
>NA|TRBJ1-1|TRBV5-8|NA
TGTGCCAGCAGCCCCTATATCGAAGCTTTCTTT
CASSPYIEAFF
>NA|TRBJ1-2|TRBV7-9|NA
TGTTCCAGCAGCTTAAAGGGACTCAACTACACCTTC
CSSSLKGLNYTF
>NA|TRBJ1-2|TRBV7-2|NA
TGTGCCAGCAGCTTTGGGGGCGCGGGCTATGGCTACACCTTC
CASSFGGAGYGYTF
>TRBD2|TRBJ2-3|TRBV5-4|few
TGTGCCAGCAGCTTGACTAGCGGGGCGACAGATACGCAGTATTTT
CASSLTSGATDTQYF
>TRBD1|TRBJ1-1|TRBV2|NA
TGTGCCAGCAGCTTGTCACAGGGGACTGAAGCTTTCTTT
CASSLSQGTEAFF
>TRBD1|TRBJ1-5|TRBV19|NA
TGTGCCAGTAGAACAGGGGTTCAGCCCCAGCATTTT
CASRTGVQPQHF
>NA|TRBJ1-6|TRBV19|NA
TGTGCCAGTAGTGCAAGAAAACAGCCCCTTAATTCACCCCTCCACTTT
CASSARKQPLNSPLHF
>TRBD2|TRBJ2-3|TRBV2|NA
TGTGCCAGCAGCGACGATGGACCGGGACTAGCGGGAGATACGCAGTATTTT
CASSDDGPGLAGDTQYF
>TRBD2|TRBJ2-7|TRBV19|NA
TGTGCCAGCCGGGGGGTGATACCCTACGAGCAGTACTTC
CASRGVIPYEQYF
>NA|TRBJ1-3|TRBV14|NA
TGTGCCAGCAGCCTTATTGGAGGGTTTGGAAACACCATATATTTT
CASSLIGGFGNTIYF
>TRBD2|TRBJ2-1|TRBV9|NA
TGTGCCAGCAGCGTAGATGGGACTAGCGGGGGACTCTACAATGAGCAGTTCTTC
CASSVDGTSGGLYNEQFF
>NA|TRBJ1-1|TRBV9|NA
TGTGCCAGCAGCGTAGGGGGCCACATGAACACTGAAGCTTTCTTT
CASSVGGHMNTEAFF
>NA|TRBJ1-6|TRBV6-5|NA
TGTGCCAGTAGTGGCTGGAGACAGCTTCAACCCCTCCACTTT
CASSGWRQLQPLHF